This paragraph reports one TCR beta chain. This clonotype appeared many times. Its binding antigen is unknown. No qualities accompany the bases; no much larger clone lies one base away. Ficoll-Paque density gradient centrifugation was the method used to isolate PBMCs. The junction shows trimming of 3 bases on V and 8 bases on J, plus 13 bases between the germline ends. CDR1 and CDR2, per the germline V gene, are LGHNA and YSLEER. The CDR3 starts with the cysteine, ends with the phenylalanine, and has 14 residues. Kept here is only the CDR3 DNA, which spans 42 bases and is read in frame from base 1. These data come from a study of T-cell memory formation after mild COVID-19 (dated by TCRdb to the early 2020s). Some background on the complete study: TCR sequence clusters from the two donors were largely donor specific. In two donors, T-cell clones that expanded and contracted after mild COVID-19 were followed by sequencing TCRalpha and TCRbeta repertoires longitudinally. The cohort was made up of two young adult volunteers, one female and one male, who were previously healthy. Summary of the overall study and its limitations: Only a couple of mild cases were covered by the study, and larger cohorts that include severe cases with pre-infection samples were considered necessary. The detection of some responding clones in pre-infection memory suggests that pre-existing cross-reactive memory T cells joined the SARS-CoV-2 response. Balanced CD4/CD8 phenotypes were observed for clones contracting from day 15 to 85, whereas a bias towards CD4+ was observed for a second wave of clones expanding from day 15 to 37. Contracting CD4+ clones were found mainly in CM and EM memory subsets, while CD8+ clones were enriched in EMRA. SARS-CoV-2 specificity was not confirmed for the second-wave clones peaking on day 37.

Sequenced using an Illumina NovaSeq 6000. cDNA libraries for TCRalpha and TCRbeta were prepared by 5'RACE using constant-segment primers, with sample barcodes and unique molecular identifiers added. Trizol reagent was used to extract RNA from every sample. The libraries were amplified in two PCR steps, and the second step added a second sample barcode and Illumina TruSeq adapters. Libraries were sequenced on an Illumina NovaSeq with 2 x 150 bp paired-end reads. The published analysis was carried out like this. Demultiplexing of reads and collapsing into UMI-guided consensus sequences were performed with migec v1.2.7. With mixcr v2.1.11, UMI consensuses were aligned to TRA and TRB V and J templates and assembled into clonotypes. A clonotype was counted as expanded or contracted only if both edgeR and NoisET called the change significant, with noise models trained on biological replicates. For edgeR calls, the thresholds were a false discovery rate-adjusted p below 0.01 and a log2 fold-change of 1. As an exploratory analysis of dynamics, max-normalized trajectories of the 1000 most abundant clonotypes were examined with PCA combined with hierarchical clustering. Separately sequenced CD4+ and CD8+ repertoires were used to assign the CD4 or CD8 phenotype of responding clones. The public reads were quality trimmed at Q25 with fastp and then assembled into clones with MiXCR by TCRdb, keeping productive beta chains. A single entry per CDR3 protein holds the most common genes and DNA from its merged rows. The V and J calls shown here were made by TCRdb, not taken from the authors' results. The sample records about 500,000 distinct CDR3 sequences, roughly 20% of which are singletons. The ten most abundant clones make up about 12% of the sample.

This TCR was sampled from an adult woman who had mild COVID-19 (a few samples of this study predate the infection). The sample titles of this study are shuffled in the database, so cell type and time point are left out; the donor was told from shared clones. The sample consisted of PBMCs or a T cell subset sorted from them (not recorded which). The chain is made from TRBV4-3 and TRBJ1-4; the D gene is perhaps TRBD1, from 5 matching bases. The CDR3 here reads CASSQAGTYEKLFF. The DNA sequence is TGCGCCAGCAGCCAGGCCGGGACCTACGAAAAACTGTTTTTT.